This TCR beta chain is drawn from a study of a mutant IDH1 vaccine in newly diagnosed glioma. Study overall: Eight vaccinations went to patients in weeks 1, 3, 5, 7, 11, 15, 19, 23. Sex among treated patients split about 62% male, roughly 40% female; mean age was roughly 40 years. Earlier treatment was radiotherapy, temozolomide, or both, with most getting both. The study, taken as a whole, reports: Changes to the top peripheral T cell clonotypes appeared unrelated to pseudoprogression.

Time point denoted: week 11, during vaccination. What each vaccine dose contained was 300 ug of mutant IDH1 20-mer peptide, accompanied by topical imiquimod. Measured with immunoSEQ multiplex PCR; TCRdb has only the in-frame clones, and not every one. The sample contains under 150,000 clones, roughly 90% of which appear only once. The germline V gene encodes CDR1 SQVTM and CDR2 ANQGSEA. CDR3 size: 14 residues. V was shortened by 1 base and J by 1 base, with 11 bases between the two germline ends. As regards this clone: Antigen: not known.

The TCR was taken from a woman between 50 and 59 years old with glioma. Sample: PBMCs, taken from a glioma patient whose treatment included an IDH1 peptide vaccine. This rearrangement joins TRBV29-1 to TRBJ2-7; D may be TRBD1 (6 bases). In DNA form, the CDR3 reads TGCAGCGTTGAAGTTACAGGGAGATCCTACGAGCAGTACTTC. The encoded protein is CSVEVTGRSYEQYF.